The subject of this entry is one T cell receptor beta chain. No antigen is known for it. The data were obtained in a study of blood T cells in healthy people across ages. Findings and caveats of the study: Greater diversity and more naive CD4+ cells were seen in long-lived donors than in aged donors. Roughly linearly, TCR beta diversity per million T cells fell as age increased. Estimates of total diversity, which came from one million sequenced T cells, were considered to be underestimates.

PCR was performed a second time for roughly 7 to 11 cycles using a sample-barcoded 5' primer and a J-beta primer mix. TCRdb used MiXCR to reprocess the 5' RACE reads, holding one entry per CDR3 protein. The sample has hundreds of thousands of distinct CDR3 sequences; around 34% are singletons. The germline V gene has CDR1 MNHEY and CDR2 SVGEGT. This CDR3 has 14 residues. The V gene end was trimmed by 7 bases and the J gene end by 3 bases; junction bases not matched to a gene: 6. Sequenced: blood. This receptor was taken from a man aged 18 to 29 in good health. V gene TRBV6-2 or TRBV6-3 combines with J gene TRBJ1-5; 7 bases map to TRBD1. CDR3 in amino acids: CASTQGGYNQPQHF. The CDR3 DNA reads TGTGCCAGCACCCAGGGGGGCTACAATCAGCCCCAGCATTTT.